This T cell receptor beta chain is drawn from a study of regulatory dendritic cells for organ transplantation (TCRdb year 2017). Looking at the study overall: The TCRbeta repertoires of sorted naive and memory CD4+ and CD8+ T cells were sequenced before and after allostimulation with regulatory or mature dendritic cells.

V is clipped by 0 bases and J by 8 bases, and the sequence between their germline boundaries is 11 bases long. Inclusive of the bounding cysteine and phenylalanine, the CDR3 is 14 residues long. Just the 42-base CDR3 DNA is kept, in frame starting at base 1. Per the germline V gene, SGDLS is the CDR1 and YYNGEE is the CDR2. Here is what the overall study found, with its caveats: In both subjects, allostimulation led to expansion of memory CD8+ clones, although regulatory dendritic cells appeared to cause more limited expansion than mature dendritic cells did. The repertoires of naive CD4+ and CD8+ T cells were highly diverse, while memory cell repertoires were less diverse, with memory CD8+ cells being the most oligoclonal. Sequencing was done in only a couple of subjects, and the authors reported considerable heterogeneity between individuals in the alloreactive memory CD8+ T cell pool. Among the resting subsets, memory CD8+ T cells contained the most alloreactive TCR clonotypes.

FACS was used to sort CD4+ or CD8+ cells into naive T cells, defined as CD45RA+, and memory T cells, defined as CD45RO+. The T cells used for TCR sequencing were obtained from a couple of healthy control subjects. For the mixed lymphocyte reactions, sorted T cell subsets left unstimulated acted as baseline controls. The Qiagen DNeasy Blood & Tissue Kit was used for extraction of genomic DNA. Multiplexed two-step PCR with Vbeta-specific forward primers and Jbeta-specific reverse primers was used to amplify TCRbeta CDR3 regions. Through the immunoSEQ service, the TCRbeta libraries were run on an Illumina instrument for sequencing. The study's own analysis went as follows. IMGT annotation was used to assign V, D and J genes, and synthetic CDR3 analogues were used to correct the counts for multiplex PCR bias. Repertoire clonality was computed in the immunoSEQ Analyzer as one minus normalized Shannon entropy. Clonal expansion was defined by Fisher's exact test with Benjamini-Hochberg false discovery rate control, using two-tailed P<0.01. The immuneACCESS repertoire file appears here via TCRdb, limited to in-frame rearrangements. These files lack a portion of the clones; in checked studies, under half of the deficit traces to unresolved V genes, and the cause of the others is not known. The DNA gave D and trimming, while V, J and clone size come from that table. The sample table records under 30,000 clones; 75% to 80% of these occur just once. Of the sample, less than 2.5% is held by the ten largest clones.

Turning to this clone: Its cognate antigen has yet to be identified. The sample holds no much larger clone one base away, and base qualities are not on file.

The clonotype was recovered from a human donor in good health. Sequenced sample: memory CD4+ T cells from blood. Interpreted using the paper, the cell subset or site label stands for: CD45RO+ memory T cells. The chain links TRBV9 with TRBJ1-4; the D gene assignment is ambiguous. The nucleotide sequence reads TGTGCCAGCAGCGTAGGCGAAGTACGCGAAAAACTGTTTTTT. Its translation is CASSVGEVREKLFF.